This record looks at one T cell receptor beta chain sequence and its context. The antigen remains unidentified. Expansion with viral peptide pools was applied to antigen-specific CD4+ T cells by the ViraFEST assay prior to sequencing. Cells that had been cultured for about 10 days were the source of isolated CD4+ T cells. It was two doses of either the BNT162b2 or mRNA-1273 vaccine that participants received. Each culture well received roughly 1.8 million PBMC. These cells were then cultured in IMDM with about 9.1 IU/ml IL-2 and roughly 10 ug/ml peptides. The data were obtained in a study of vaccination effects on CD4 cells after COVID-19. Study background: After the second dose, samples were taken at median day 72.

General study findings and limits: Substantial clonal contraction characterized both infection- and vaccine-induced clones late after vaccination.

Sequencing was performed with immunoSEQ multiplex PCR; in TCRdb, only in-frame clones are kept and a portion is missing. Found here are under 80,000 clones, around 73% of them singletons; the top ten hold 0.95% to 1.5%. V shed 0 bases, J shed 9 bases, and the junction held 5 bases outside the gene matches. Looked up from germline, CDR1 is LGHNA and CDR2 is YSLEER. The CDR3 has 16 amino acids. The V call is TRBV4-3, the J call TRBJ1-6; 10 bases map to TRBD1. This specimen was CD4+ T cells from PBMCs cultured with HCoV-229E spike peptides, taken after COVID-19 vaccination. The receptor's source is a human donor who received a COVID-19 vaccine. CDR3 sequence: CASSQDRGTGVSPLHF. The CDR3, as DNA: TGCGCCAGCAGCCAAGATAGGGGGACAGGGGTTTCACCCCTCCACTTT.